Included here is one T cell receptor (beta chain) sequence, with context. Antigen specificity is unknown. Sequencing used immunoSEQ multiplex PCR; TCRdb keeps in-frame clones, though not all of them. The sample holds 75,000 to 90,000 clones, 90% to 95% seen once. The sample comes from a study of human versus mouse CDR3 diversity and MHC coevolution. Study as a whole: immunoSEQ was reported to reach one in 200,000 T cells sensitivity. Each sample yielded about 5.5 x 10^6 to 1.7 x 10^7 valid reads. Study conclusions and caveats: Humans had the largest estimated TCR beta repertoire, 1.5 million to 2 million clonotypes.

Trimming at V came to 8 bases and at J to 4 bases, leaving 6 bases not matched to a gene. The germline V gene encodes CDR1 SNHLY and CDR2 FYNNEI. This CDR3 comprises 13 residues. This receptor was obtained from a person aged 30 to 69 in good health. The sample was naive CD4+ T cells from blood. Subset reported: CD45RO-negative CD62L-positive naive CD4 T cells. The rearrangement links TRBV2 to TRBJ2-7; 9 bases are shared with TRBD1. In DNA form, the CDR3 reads TGTGCCAGCGGGGGACAGGGAAGGTACGAGCAGTACTTC. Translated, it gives CASGGQGRYEQYF.